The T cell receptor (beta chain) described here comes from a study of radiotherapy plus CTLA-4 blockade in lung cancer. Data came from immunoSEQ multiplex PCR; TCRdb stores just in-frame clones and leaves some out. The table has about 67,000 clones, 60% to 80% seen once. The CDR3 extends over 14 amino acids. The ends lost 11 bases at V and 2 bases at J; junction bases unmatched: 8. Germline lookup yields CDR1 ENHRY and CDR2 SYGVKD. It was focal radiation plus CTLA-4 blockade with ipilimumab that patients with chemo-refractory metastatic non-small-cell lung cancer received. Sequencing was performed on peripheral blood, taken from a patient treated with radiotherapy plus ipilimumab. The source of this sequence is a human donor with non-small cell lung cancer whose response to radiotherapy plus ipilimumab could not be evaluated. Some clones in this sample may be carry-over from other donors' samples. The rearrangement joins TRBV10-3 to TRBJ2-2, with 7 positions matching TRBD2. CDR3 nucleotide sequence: TGTGCCTCAGGCGGCGGGGGAAACACCGGGGAGCTGTTTTTT. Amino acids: CASGGGGNTGELFF.